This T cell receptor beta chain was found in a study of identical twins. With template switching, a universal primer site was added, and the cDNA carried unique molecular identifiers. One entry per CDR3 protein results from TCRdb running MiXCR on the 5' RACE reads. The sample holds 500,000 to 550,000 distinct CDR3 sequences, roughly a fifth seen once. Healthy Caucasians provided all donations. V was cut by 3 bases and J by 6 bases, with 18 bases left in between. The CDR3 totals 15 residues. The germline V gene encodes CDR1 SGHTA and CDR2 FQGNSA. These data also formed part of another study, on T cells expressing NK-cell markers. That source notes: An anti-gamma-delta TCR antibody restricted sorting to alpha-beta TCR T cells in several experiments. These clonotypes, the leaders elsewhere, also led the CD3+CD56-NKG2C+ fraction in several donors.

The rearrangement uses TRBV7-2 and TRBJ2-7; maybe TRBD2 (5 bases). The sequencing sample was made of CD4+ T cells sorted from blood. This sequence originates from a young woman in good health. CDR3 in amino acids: CASSFGGLPWGEQYF. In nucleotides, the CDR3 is TGTGCCAGCAGCTTTGGCGGGCTTCCCTGGGGCGAGCAGTACTTC. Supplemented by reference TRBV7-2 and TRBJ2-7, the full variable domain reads GAGVSQSPSNKVTEKGKDVELRCDPISGHTALYWYRQSLGQGLEFLIYFQGNSAPDKSGLPSDRFSAERTGGSVSTLTIQRTQQEDSAVYLCASSFGGLPWGEQYFGPGTRLTVT.